This record looks at one T cell receptor beta chain sequence and its context. Which antigen it targets is not known. Base qualities are missing; no much larger clone stands one base away. TCRbeta CDR3 regions were amplified from genomic DNA using the immunoSEQ Assay, a bias-controlled multiplex PCR. For the original study's pipeline: The number of nucleated cells in each sample was estimated by amplification of reference gene primers within the assay. To quantify the absolute abundance of each unique TCRbeta CDR3 rearrangement, sequence reads were collapsed and filtered. For each sample, productive Simpson clonality was calculated as the square root of Simpson's diversity index over productive rearrangements. Drawn from immuneACCESS, this table holds only the in-frame rearrangements with V and J called that TCRdb kept. Clones are partly lost; checked studies trace under half to an unresolved V gene and leave the rest unexplained. V and J calls and clone size are as listed in that table; D and trimming were resolved from the DNA. Recorded for this sample are fewer than 350,000 clones; approximately 81% of them occurred a single time. The top ten constitute about 2.9% of the sample.

According to the germline V gene, CDR1 reads SGHTS and CDR2 reads YDEGEE. Measured from the cysteine to the phenylalanine, the CDR3 is 13 residues long. Of the read, only the CDR3 DNA is kept; its 39 bases are in frame from base 1. V ends up 5 bases short and J 5 bases short, with an unmatched junction base count of 2. The data are from a study of blood T cell repertoires in COVID-19 (dated by TCRdb to about 2020). With regard to the full study: Samples covering the acute and convalescent phases of COVID-19 were provided by collaborators in the United States, Italy and Spain. The prospective study material was composed of cDNA or gDNA derived from T cells, B-cell-depleted T cells, or PBMCs. Where available, HLA class I and class II types were obtained from metadata supplied by the sample provider rather than from assay-based typing. The dataset comprised deeply sampled blood TCRbeta repertoires from subjects exposed to, actively infected with, or recovered from COVID-19. Samples came from the ongoing ImmuneRACE study (first 160 participants) plus 1,254 subjects from 6 global collaborators. The repertoires were released in a freely available public database meant as a resource for research on the immune response to SARS-CoV-2. The sample metadata nearly always contained a de-identified subject ID, COVID-19 status, age in years and sex. What the authors observed across the whole study: The amount of clinical and demographic metadata varied by source and participant and was provided uncurated.

The collaborating institutions used their own protocols to collect whole blood in K2EDTA tubes. For TCRbeta analysis, collaborators shipped samples in one of three forms: frozen whole blood, isolated PBMCs, or DNA extracted from either of those sample types. The sequenced sample consisted of peripheral blood. The chain was built from TRBV5-8 and TRBJ1-5, with TRBD1 identical over 9 junction bases. The sequence came from a woman in her sixties or seventies with active or convalescent COVID-19. Here is the DNA: TGTGCCAGCAGAAGACAGGGGGATCAGCCCCAGCATTTT. It translates as CASRRQGDQPQHF.